The T cell receptor beta chain under discussion was sequenced for a study of blood T cell repertoires in COVID-19. Individuals aged about 18 to 90 years were recruited from approximately 24 US areas. This clone was seen only a few times. Trimming took 11 bases from V and 2 from J; bases not matched to a gene: 6. This CDR3 contains 14 residues. The germline V gene has CDR1 LGHDT and CDR2 YNNKEL (reference sequence). Sequencing used immunoSEQ multiplex PCR; TCRdb keeps in-frame clones, though not all of them. The sample has about 400,000 clones; roughly 87% are singletons. Sequencing used PBMCs or T cells enriched from blood (not recorded which). The chain joins TRBV3-1 (or the pseudogene TRBV3-2) to TRBJ2-1; 10 bases line up with TRBD2. This receptor was obtained from a woman between 25 and 40 years old who had recovered from COVID-19. CDR3 bases: TGTGCCTCGAAGCGGGAGGGCCCCTACAATGAGCAGTTCTTC. This encodes CASKREGPYNEQFF.